This T cell receptor beta chain was sequenced for a study of T cell repertoires in cytomegalovirus infection. Study summary: Indications came from public TCR beta signatures; they pointed to CMV infection and to a matching HLA type. Study findings and constraints: HLA-C-restricted CMV-specific TCR beta clonotypes were dominant in the ex vivo response. The study identified carriers of CMV plus the relevant HLA from cumulative public TCR beta family frequency.

About this clonotype itself: Its antigen is not identified. One base away lies a much larger clone, so this may be a sequencing read error.

This CDR3 is built from 17 residues. MiXCR, run by TCRdb on the reads, gives a single entry per CDR3 protein. The data contain 250,000 to 350,000 distinct CDR3 sequences, 20% to 30% of them singletons. This sequence was found in a human donor in good health (CMV status not recorded). Some clones in this sample may be carry-over from other donors' samples. Sequencing was carried out using PBMCs. The chain joins TRBV12-3 or TRBV12-4 to TRBJ1-3; a weak D match, TRBD1 (5 bases). CDR3 nucleotides: TGTGCCAGCGGTTTATGGACGTTCGGGACCTCTGGAAACACCATATATTTT. Its protein product is CASGLWTFGTSGNTIYF.